This TCR beta chain was identified during a study of Tregs in tolerant kidney transplant recipients (dated by TCRdb to the late 2010s). Describing the broader study: The transplants used related donors along with nonmyeloablative bone marrow transplantation, and in the human trials mixed chimerism was transient. The study applied TCRbeta sequencing to find donor-specific regulatory T cells before combined kidney and bone marrow transplantation and then followed those same cells after transplant.

Genomic DNA was extracted from sorted cells with the QIAGEN DNeasy Blood and Tissue Kit for TCRbeta CDR3 sequencing. High-throughput TCRbeta CDR3 sequencing, which included PCR amplification with bias correction and internal controls, was done commercially through immunoSEQ. On the study's bioinformatics: Unique productive TCRbeta sequences were defined by CDR3 nucleotide sequence when primers matched and otherwise by CDR3 amino acid sequence together with Vbeta and Jbeta genes. Sorting error was corrected by removing sequences shared between sorted populations at a frequency ratio of 2:1 or less, and the remaining shared sequences were assigned to the higher population. Donor-reactive sequences were defined as at least 5-fold expanded in CFSE-low cells versus unstimulated cells, with frequency of at least 0.01% in CFSE-low cells. Repertoire divergence was quantified by Jensen-Shannon divergence using the top 100 TCRbeta sequences ranked by frequency. For samples with multiple sequencing runs, sorting error was corrected separately for each run before the runs were pooled. Here the immuneACCESS table is served through TCRdb, limited to in-frame sequences with V and J called. Missing clones are a known gap in these copies; in checked studies unresolved V genes cover under half, and the rest lacks a known reason. The V and J calls and clone size were taken over from that table, and D and trimming were inferred from the DNA. The sample contains about 94,000 clones, approximately 94% of them found a single time. Of the sample, 0.46% falls within the top ten clones.

A word on this clone: This clone's antigen is unknown. Base-call qualities are not available, and no considerably larger clone is one nucleotide away.

The sample's time point label is to be understood as: blood sample drawn before combined kidney and bone marrow transplant. Unstimulated Tregs (CD4+CD25+CD127-), CD4+ non-Tregs (CD4+CD25-), CD4 and CD8 cells were FACS-sorted from thawed PBMCs. The patients were several recipients of combined kidney and bone marrow transplants from the ITN036ST trial, and samples were available only for these trial subjects. Healthy control blood was separated into PBMCs by Ficoll density gradient and cryopreserved, and patient PBMCs were collected both before and after transplant. Broader findings and caveats from the paper: Biological reproducibility was not directly assessed, although technical replication error appeared to be minimal. In tolerant patients, donor-specific Tregs expanded more than Tregs overall, which suggests antigen-driven rather than nonspecific expansion. For some patients the PCR primers changed over time, which made it impossible to compare the samples from those patients at the nucleotide level. Because only a small number of patients were included, the study had limitations, and the results will need to be validated in larger populations as well as under other immunosuppression protocols. Expanding Tregs with activated donor B cells appeared to identify the most biologically relevant and donor-specific TCRbeta repertoire.

Taken from cysteine to phenylalanine, the CDR3 has 14 residues. The DNA shown is the 42-base CDR3, in frame from base 1. V gives up 2 bases and J gives up 3 bases, and the segment between their germline ends measures 11 bases. For CDR1 and CDR2, the germline V gene (reference sequence) lists SEHNR and FQNEAQ. The chain uses TRBV7-9 and TRBJ2-7; 6 matching bases give a weak D call of TRBD2. The sequence was collected from a human donor who received a combined kidney and bone marrow transplant. Sample: CD4+ T cells from blood, taken before the transplant. The bases are TGTGCCAGCAGCTTAAGTAGCGGCAACTACGAGCAGTACTTC. This is translated as CASSLSSGNYEQYF.